This T cell receptor beta chain was sequenced for a study of shared clonotypes between healthy human individuals. The data were produced by immunoSEQ multiplex PCR, yet TCRdb's version contains in-frame clones alone and is incomplete. This sample has 400,000 to 500,000 clones; 79% occur once, and the top ten carry approximately 12%. Findings and caveats of the study: Sequencing depth was a factor that was expected to affect clonotype sharing among donors.

This clone was found once. What it binds is not known. The sequenced material came from PBMCs. The source of this sequence is a woman aged 40 to 55 in good health. Some clones in this sample may be carry-over from other donors' samples.

This CDR3 is CASERGSGGANTGELFF. As DNA, the CDR3 is TGTGCCAGTGAACGAGGGAGCGGGGGAGCGAACACCGGGGAGCTGTTTTTT. The J gene is TRBJ2-2, the V gene TRBV19, with 8 positions matching TRBD2. The CDR3 is 17 amino acids. Germline V gene sequence: CDR1 LNHDA, CDR2 SQIVND (reference sequence). J was trimmed by 0 bases and V by 8 bases; bases with no gene match: 11.